Following are 32 T cell receptor beta chains from one sample sequenced in a study of blood T cells in healthy people across ages. It was with a sample-barcoded 5' primer and a J-beta primer mix that a second PCR of about 6 to 11 cycles was run. Each CDR3 protein gets one entry after TCRdb re-called the 5' RACE reads with MiXCR. The sample consists of 1,300,000 or so distinct CDR3 sequences, around 59% of them appearing once. Input material: blood. The receptor set was obtained from a man between 18 and 29 years old in good health.

The rearrangement joins TRBV4-3 to TRBJ2-7; D call uncertain. V was cut by 0 bases and J by 0 bases, with 9 bases left in between. The CDR3 has 15 residues. Germline CDR1 is LGHNA and CDR2 is YSLEER. For the CDR3, the DNA is TGCGCCAGCAGCCAAGATCTACCCTCCTCCTACGAGCAGTACTTC. Translation gives CASSQDLPSSYEQYF.

This rearrangement joins TRBV7-9 to TRBJ2-1; weak D call: TRBD2 (6 bases). V lost 5 bases and J 2 bases, leaving 16 bases between the germline ends. Germline assignment: CDR1 SEHNR and CDR2 FQNEAQ (reference sequence). This CDR3 is built from 16 residues. The chain's CDR3 is CASSPAGLPPYNEQFF. CDR3 DNA sequence: TGTGCCAGCAGCCCTGCGGGGCTACCACCCTACAATGAGCAGTTCTTC.

A single count supports this clonotype. The chain has TRBV12-3 or TRBV12-4 and TRBJ2-5, with D possibly being TRBD2 (6 bases). The end of the DNA fits TRBJ2-7 better, so the J call may be wrong. The CDR3 runs to 13 residues. The CDR3 DNA reads as TGTGCCAGCAGGGGAGGACGGATCTACGAGCAGTACTTC. It translates to CASRGGRIYEQYF.

V and J are TRBV18 and TRBJ2-3, with a possible D match to TRBD2 (5 bases). The CDR3 extends over 14 amino acids. V lost 4 bases and J 0 bases, leaving 8 bases between the germline ends. Looked up from germline, CDR1 is KGHSH and CDR2 is LQKENI. DNA of the CDR3: TGTGCCAGCTCACGCCCGGGGAGCACAGATACGCAGTATTTT. Encoded protein: CASSRPGSTDTQYF.

This clonotype was seen only a few times. For the CDR3, the DNA is TGCGCCAGCAGCGAAGTTCCTCATTGGCTAGCGGGGGGGTACTCCTACGAGCAGTACTTC. Amino acid sequence: CASSEVPHWLAGGYSYEQYF. The rearrangement joins TRBV4-3 to TRBJ2-7; 12 nucleotides match TRBD2. Looked up from germline, CDR1 is LGHNA and CDR2 is YSLEER. After removal of 5 bases from V and 0 bases from J, the junction contained 17 bases not matched to a gene. CDR3 length: 20 amino acids.

This clonotype was seen a handful of times. J is TRBJ2-7 and V is TRBV7-6; the D is unclear. The CDR3 extends over 13 amino acids. Trimming cost V 3 bases and J 5 bases, with 11 bases left between them. Germline V gives CDR1 SGHVS, CDR2 FNYEAQ. CDR3 sequence (DNA): TGTGCCAGCAGCTTGATCGGTACAGACGAGCAGTACTTC. It codes for CASSLIGTDEQYF.

This chain links TRBV27 with TRBJ2-7; no firm D call. V lost 8 bases and J 3 bases, leaving 20 bases between the germline ends. The CDR3 has 15 residues. From germline, CDR1 is MNHEY and CDR2 SMNVEV (reference sequence). In DNA form, the CDR3 reads TGTGCCAGCCGCTCCGCTTTAGTCTACTACTACGAGCAGTACTTC. It translates to CASRSALVYYYEQYF.

This clonotype has only a few counts. Here the CDR3 DNA reads TGTGCCACCAGTGAGCAACATAGATCTCTAGCCAAAAACATTCAGTACTTC. This sequence encodes CATSEQHRSLAKNIQYF. J is TRBJ2-4 and V is TRBV24-1; the D is unclear. V was clipped by 4 bases and J by 0 bases, with 15 bases between them. Germline CDR1 and CDR2: KGHDR and SFDVKD. The CDR3 spans 17 residues.

This chain uses TRBV7-8 with TRBJ2-7; tentatively, D is TRBD2 (6 bases). Germline V lookup: CDR1 SGHVS, CDR2 FQNEAQ. The CDR3 covers 15 residues. Trimming cost V 5 bases and J 5 bases, with 19 bases left between them. CDR3 sequence (DNA): TGTGCCAGCAGCCACCAACGGGTCGGGGGTAACGAGCAGTACTTC. Amino acids: CASSHQRVGGNEQYF.

The chain is built from TRBV20-1 and TRBJ2-2; TRBD2 matches 8 bases. The CDR3 consists of 15 residues. Germline CDR1 reads DFQATT; CDR2 reads SNEGSKA (reference sequence). V was clipped by 3 bases and J by 1 base; unmatched bases: 4. In DNA, the CDR3 is TGCAGTGCTAGGATAACTAGCGGGAACACCGGGGAGCTGTTTTTT. Protein sequence: CSARITSGNTGELFF.

V and J are TRBV2 and TRBJ2-1; a weak D match, TRBD1 (6 bases). The CDR3 consists of 13 residues. Germline CDR1 is SNHLY and CDR2 is FYNNEI. Trimming removed 8 bases from V and 4 bases from J, with 12 bases in between. The CDR3 sequence is CASGTRFYNEQFF. The CDR3 nucleotides are TGTGCCAGCGGGACACGCTTTTACAATGAGCAGTTCTTC.

The rearrangement joins TRBV29-1 to TRBJ2-1; D call uncertain. The ends were cut back, 6 bases at V and 1 base at J, with 13 bases in the middle. Germline V lookup: CDR1 SQVTM, CDR2 ANQGSEA. The CDR3 has 14 residues. The CDR3 spells CSVERTASYNEQFF. As DNA, the CDR3 is TGCAGCGTGGAGCGAACGGCGTCCTACAATGAGCAGTTCTTC.

This sequence joins TRBV20-1 and TRBJ2-3; D unresolved. Trimming left V 1 base short and J 5 bases short, with 10 bases between. Germline V lookup: CDR1 DFQATT, CDR2 SNEGSKA (reference sequence). This CDR3 is 13 amino acids long. The CDR3 sequence: CSARGQTIDTQYF. The CDR3 DNA sequence: TGCAGTGCTAGAGGGCAGACGATAGATACGCAGTATTTT.

The gene calls are TRBV2 and TRBJ2-5; no firm D call. There are 11 residues in the CDR3. The germline V gene has CDR1 SNHLY and CDR2 FYNNEI. The V gene lost 3 bases and the J gene lost 11 bases, with 10 bases spanning the gap. For the CDR3, the DNA is TGTGCCAGCAGTGATGCAGACGATCAGTACTTC. Its protein is CASSDADDQYF.

The genes are TRBV10-3 and TRBJ2-7, with D perhaps matching TRBD1 or TRBD2 (5 bases each). V gave up 6 bases and J gave up 9 bases, with 9 bases separating them. Looked up from germline, CDR1 is ENHRY and CDR2 is SYGVKD. CDR3 size: 10 residues. In DNA form, the CDR3 reads TGTGCCATCAGGAGGGGTTGGCAGTACTTC. Translation gives CAIRRGWQYF.

This chain links TRBV5-1 with TRBJ2-7; D is perhaps TRBD2 (6 bases). V gave up 4 bases and J gave up 5 bases, with 16 bases separating them. CDR3 length: 14 residues. Germline CDR1 SGHRS, CDR2 YFSETQ. DNA for the CDR3: TGCGCCAGCAGCAGCCCTAGCGTTGAGCACGAGCAGTACTTC. This codes for CASSSPSVEHEQYF.

Written as DNA, the CDR3 is TGTGCCAGCAGTCAATCCCGGGACAGGGTATACAATGAGCAGTTCTTC. As protein: CASSQSRDRVYNEQFF. V is TRBV6-6 and J is TRBJ2-1; 9 positions match TRBD1. The CDR3 runs to 16 residues. Germline values: CDR1 MNHNY, CDR2 SVGAGI (reference sequence). The junction had 9 bases not matched to a gene; V was cut back by 5 bases and J by 4 bases.

The chain carries TRBV5-1 and TRBJ2-7, with TRBD2 matching 11 bases. This CDR3 is 15 amino acids long. V lost 5 bases to trimming and J lost 6 bases; unmatched junction nucleotides: 10. Germline V gives CDR1 SGHRS, CDR2 YFSETQ. The CDR3 coding sequence is TGCGCCAGCAGGTACGCCGGGACTAGCGGAACCGAGCAGTACTTC. This sequence encodes CASRYAGTSGTEQYF.

The chain has TRBV12-3 or TRBV12-4 and TRBJ2-4, with 8 bases that match TRBD1. V trimming: 6 bases; J trimming: 13 bases; junction bases outside the gene matches: 14. This CDR3 spans 14 amino acids. CDR3 sequence (DNA): TGTGCCAGCAGCCCGACAGGGGTTTTAGGGGAGCAGTACTTC. Its protein product is CASSPTGVLGEQYF.

V gene TRBV12-3 or TRBV12-4 combines with J gene TRBJ1-1; D is perhaps TRBD1 (5 bases). The CDR3 covers 16 residues. V was trimmed by 5 bases and J by 5 bases, leaving 21 bases between them. CDR3 bases: TGTGCCAGCAGTGACGGCCCACAGGTCCAATGGACTGAAGCTTTCTTT. This sequence encodes CASSDGPQVQWTEAFF.

The rearrangement links TRBV6-5 to TRBJ1-2, with 7 bases aligning to TRBD1. Per germline, CDR1 MNHEY and CDR2 SVGAGI. The CDR3 consists of 15 residues. Trimming at V came to 2 bases and at J to 1 base, leaving 4 bases not matched to a gene. The CDR3 protein is CASSYADRLNYGYTF. The CDR3 nucleotides are TGTGCCAGCAGTTACGCGGACAGGCTTAACTATGGCTACACCTTC.

The chain recombines TRBV29-1 with TRBJ2-1; TRBD2 agrees at 7 bases. Germline V gene data show CDR1 as SQVTM and CDR2 as ANQGSEA. With V trimmed by 6 bases and J by 6 bases, 11 bases remained unmatched. The CDR3 totals 14 residues. This CDR3 reads CSVGLGIYGNEQFF. In DNA form, the CDR3 reads TGCAGCGTAGGACTAGGGATTTATGGCAATGAGCAGTTCTTC.

This chain uses TRBV28 with TRBJ2-7; weak D call: TRBD1 (5 bases). This CDR3 spans 13 amino acids. The ends were cut back, 10 bases at V and 0 bases at J, with 13 bases in the middle. Germline V lookup: CDR1 MDHEN, CDR2 SYDVKM. This chain's CDR3 is CATQRGSSYEQYF. CDR3 DNA sequence: TGTGCCACCCAAAGGGGCAGCTCCTACGAGCAGTACTTC.

This clonotype was found a few times. This chain links TRBV20-1 with TRBJ2-7; the D gene is possibly TRBD1 (5 bases). The V gene lost 3 bases and the J gene lost 3 bases, with 12 bases spanning the gap. Germline CDR1 is DFQATT and CDR2 is SNEGSKA (reference sequence). The length of the CDR3 is 13 residues. CDR3 coding DNA: TGCAGTGCTAGGCAGGGCGCCATCTACGAGCAGTACTTC. Its translation: CSARQGAIYEQYF.

This clonotype has a handful of counts. The chain uses TRBV29-1 and TRBJ2-5; 8 bases are shared with TRBD2. The CDR3 loop spans 17 amino acids. With 3 bases clipped from V and 1 base from J, the junction kept 13 bases outside the gene matches. Germline V CDR1 and CDR2: SQVTM, ANQGSEA. CDR3 loop: CSVDGGSGTSSQETQYF. Here the CDR3 DNA reads TGCAGCGTTGATGGGGGATCCGGGACTAGTTCCCAAGAGACCCAGTACTTC.

This clonotype turned up a few times. J is TRBJ2-5 and V is TRBV28, with D uncertain. Trimming cost V 6 bases and J 0 bases, with 14 bases left between them. This CDR3 is 15 amino acids long. The germline V gene encodes CDR1 MDHEN and CDR2 SYDVKM. The CDR3 DNA follows: TGTGCCAGCAGCCCTATGAACAGAAACCAAGAGACCCAGTACTTC. Encoded protein: CASSPMNRNQETQYF.

V is TRBV12-3 or TRBV12-4 and J is TRBJ1-2, with a possible D match to TRBD1 (6 bases). V shed 7 bases and J shed 8 bases, with 23 bases lying between them. This CDR3 spans 15 amino acids. The CDR3 bases are TGTGCCAGCATCAAAAGCCCCGGGACACCTCTCGGCTACACCTTC. It is translated as CASIKSPGTPLGYTF.

The chain couples TRBV4-1 to TRBJ2-7; no clear D gene. CDR1 MGHRA and CDR2 YSYEKL come from the germline V gene. Trimming shortened V by 2 bases and J by 3 bases, and 11 bases separated the two germline ends. The CDR3 loop spans 14 amino acids. The CDR3, as DNA: TGCGCCAGCAGCCAAATAGAGGAGAACTACGAGCAGTACTTC. Amino acids: CASSQIEENYEQYF.

The chain recombines TRBV4-1 with TRBJ2-7; D possibly corresponds to TRBD2 (5 bases). Germline lookup yields CDR1 MGHRA and CDR2 YSYEKL. The CDR3 consists of 15 residues. V was cut by 4 bases and J by 3 bases, with 16 bases left in between. The CDR3 DNA sequence: TGCGCCAGCAGCCGGTCTAGTGGGAGTTACTACGAGCAGTACTTC. Amino acid sequence: CASSRSSGSYYEQYF.

This clonotype was observed a few times. The chain links TRBV29-1 to TRBJ2-1; 8 bases are a match to TRBD1. The germline CDR1 and CDR2 sequences are SQVTM and ANQGSEA. The J segment lost 3 bases and the V segment lost 8 bases, leaving 9 bases of the junction unmatched. This CDR3 has 14 residues. The CDR3 spells CSIDRGRIYNEQFF. The DNA of the CDR3 is TGCAGCATAGACAGGGGTCGTATCTACAATGAGCAGTTCTTC.

This clonotype was found once. The chain is built from TRBV3-1 and TRBJ2-1, with a possible D match to TRBD2 (6 bases). The end of the DNA aligns better with TRBJ2-7, so the J call may be wrong. The CDR3 runs to 16 residues. Germline assignment: CDR1 LGHDT and CDR2 YNNKEL (reference sequence). The chain's CDR3 is CASSQWGTGLAYEQYF. The DNA for the CDR3 is TGTGCCAGCAGCCAATGGGGGACTGGTCTTGCCTACGAGCAGTACTTC.

This clonotype was detected only a few times. The chain recombines TRBV21-1 with TRBJ2-7; TRBD2, as called in the table, went unchecked against the DNA. TRBV21-1 is assigned pseudogene status. The CDR3 consists of 17 residues. CDR3 sequence reads: CASSPRTSGVISYEQYF. CDR3 nucleotide sequence: TGTGCCAGCAGCCCCCGGACTAGCGGGGTTATCTCCTACGAGCAGTACTTC.